The clone carrying this T cell receptor beta chain was counted only a few times. The antigen is undetermined. By 5'RACE template switching, TCR cDNA was produced, with a universal primer site and UMIs added in the process. MiXCR, run by TCRdb on the 5' RACE reads, gives a single entry per CDR3 protein. The data show a few hundred thousand distinct CDR3 sequences, about a sixth seen once. This specimen belongs to a study of T cells after yellow fever vaccination. Study details: Those fractions that held only low numbers of cells were prepared using the SMART-Seq v4 Ultra Low Input RNA kit.

Notes on the study in general: Re-detected after boosting: most primary clones, 96% of CD4 and under 90% of CD8.

Trimming at V came to 5 bases and at J to 10 bases, leaving 5 bases not matched to a gene. The CDR3 is 13 amino acids. The rearrangement uses TRBV12-3 or TRBV12-4 and TRBJ1-4, with 9 bases fitting TRBD1. The receptor comes from a man younger than 35 who received the YFV17D yellow fever vaccine. The specimen was PBMCs, collected 5 days after the first yellow fever vaccination. CDR3 in amino acids: CASSGDREGKLFF. The CDR3 DNA reads TGTGCCAGCAGTGGGGACAGGGAAGGAAAACTGTTTTTT.